The 5 T cell receptor beta chains in this list originate from one sample, sequenced in a study of T cells in Graves' hyperthyroidism and ophthalmopathy. Amplified TCR beta CDR3 regions came from RNA transcripts. In the first-round RT-PCR of the TCR CDR3, the HTBI primer set was used. MiXCR, run by TCRdb on the multiplex PCR reads, gives a single entry per CDR3 protein. The table lists around 300,000 distinct CDR3 sequences, approximately 13% of them singletons. Sequenced material: blood. These receptors all come from a woman aged 40 to 50 with Graves' hyperthyroidism.

This clonotype was recorded many times. The chain employs TRBV12-3 or TRBV12-4 and TRBJ1-2; D is perhaps TRBD1 (5 bases). The CDR3 covers 13 residues. The V end lost 5 bases, the J end lost 8 bases, and 15 bases lay between the germline ends. CDR3 protein: CASSTQGKRGYTF. Here the CDR3 DNA reads TGTGCCAGCAGTACCCAGGGTAAACGCGGCTACACCTTC.

In its sample, this clonotype was seen many times. The J gene is TRBJ2-2, the V gene TRBV6-1; 8 nucleotides align to TRBD1. The CDR3 runs 15 residues. The V gene end was trimmed by 5 bases and the J gene end by 7 bases; junction bases not matched to a gene: 9. Germline CDR1 and CDR2: MNHNS and SASEGT. The DNA for the CDR3 is TGTGCCAGCAGTCGGACAGGGTTGGGCGTCGGGGAGCTGTTTTTT. It encodes CASSRTGLGVGELFF.

V and J are TRBV5-8 and TRBJ2-3; D is possibly TRBD1 (6 bases). This CDR3 has 15 amino acids. V was trimmed by 6 bases and J by 0 bases, leaving 14 bases between them. Germline V CDR1 and CDR2: SGHTS, YDEGEE. The DNA for the CDR3 is TGTGCCAGCACCCTAGGGGGTCGGAGCACAGATACGCAGTATTTT. It specifies CASTLGGRSTDTQYF.

Notes on this clonotype: This sequence may be a read error, since a much larger clone differs from it by one base. The rearrangement joins TRBV6-2 or TRBV6-3 to TRBJ2-7; 12 nucleotides align to TRBD2. Trimming cost V 8 bases and J 7 bases; bases outside gene matches: 15. There are 16 residues in the CDR3. Looked up from germline, CDR1 is MNHEY and CDR2 is SVGEGT. The DNA of the CDR3 is TGTGCCAGCCGGACTAGCGGGACCTCAGTACCCAATGAGCAGTACTTC. It codes for CASRTSGTSVPNEQYF.

This clonotype has at least ten counts. This chain connects TRBV7-2 to TRBJ2-7; tentatively, D is TRBD2 (5 bases). From germline, CDR1 is SGHTA and CDR2 FQGNSA. The CDR3 is made up of 16 amino acids. V was shortened by 5 bases and J by 2 bases, with 19 bases between the two germline ends. CDR3 sequence reads: CASSQSPASSTYEQYF. DNA of the CDR3: TGTGCCAGCAGCCAAAGCCCAGCTAGCAGTACCTACGAGCAGTACTTC.